This T cell receptor beta chain was observed in a study of blood T cell repertoires in COVID-19. Germline V gene lookup returns CDR1 LNHDA and CDR2 SQIVND (reference sequence). The CDR3 is 14 amino acids. Unmatched junction bases numbered 5, after V lost 5 bases and J lost 7 bases. The method was immunoSEQ multiplex PCR; TCRdb's version includes in-frame clones alone and lacks a portion of them. This table holds hundreds of thousands of clones, around nine tenths found once. This clonotype originated in a woman aged 70-85 years with COVID-19, enrolled during active disease. The chain employs TRBV19 and TRBJ1-4; TRBD1 matches 9 bases. Sequences were obtained from peripheral blood. The CDR3 loop is CASSPGDRVEKLFF. DNA for the CDR3: TGTGCCAGTAGTCCGGGGGACAGGGTTGAAAAACTGTTTTTT.